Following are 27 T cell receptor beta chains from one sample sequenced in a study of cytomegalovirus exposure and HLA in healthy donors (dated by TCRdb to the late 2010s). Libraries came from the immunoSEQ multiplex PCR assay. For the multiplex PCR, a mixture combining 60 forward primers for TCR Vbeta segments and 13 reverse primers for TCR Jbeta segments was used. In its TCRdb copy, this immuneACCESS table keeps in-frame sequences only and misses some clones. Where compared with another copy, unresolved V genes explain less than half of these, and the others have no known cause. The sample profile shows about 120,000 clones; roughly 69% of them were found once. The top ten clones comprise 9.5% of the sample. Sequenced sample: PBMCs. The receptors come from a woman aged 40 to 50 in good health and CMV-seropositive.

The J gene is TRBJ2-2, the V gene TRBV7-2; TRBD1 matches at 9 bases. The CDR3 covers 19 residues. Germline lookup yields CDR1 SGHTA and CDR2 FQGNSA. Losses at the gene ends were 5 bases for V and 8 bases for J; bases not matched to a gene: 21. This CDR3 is CASSRQGPGTGRQLGELFF. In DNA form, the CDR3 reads TGTGCCAGCAGCCGACAGGGTCCGGGGACAGGGCGTCAGTTGGGGGAGCTGTTTTTT.

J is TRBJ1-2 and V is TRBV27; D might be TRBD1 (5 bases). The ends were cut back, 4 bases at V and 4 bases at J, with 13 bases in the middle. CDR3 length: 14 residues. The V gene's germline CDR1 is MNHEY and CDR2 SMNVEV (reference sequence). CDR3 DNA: TGTGCCAGCAGTTGGTCGGGGGGTCCCTATGGCTACACCTTC. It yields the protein CASSWSGGPYGYTF.

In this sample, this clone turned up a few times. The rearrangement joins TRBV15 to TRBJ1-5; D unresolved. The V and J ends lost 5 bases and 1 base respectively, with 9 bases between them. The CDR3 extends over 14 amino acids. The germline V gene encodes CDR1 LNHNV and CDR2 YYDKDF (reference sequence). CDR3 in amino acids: CATSSRVSNQPQHF. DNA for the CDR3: TGTGCCACCAGCTCCCGGGTGAGCAATCAGCCCCAGCATTTT.

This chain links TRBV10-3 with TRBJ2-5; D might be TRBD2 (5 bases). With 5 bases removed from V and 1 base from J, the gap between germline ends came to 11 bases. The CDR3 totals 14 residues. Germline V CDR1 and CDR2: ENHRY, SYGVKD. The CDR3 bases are TGTGCCATCAGTAAAGGTGGGAGCCAAGAGACCCAGTACTTC. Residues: CAISKGGSQETQYF.

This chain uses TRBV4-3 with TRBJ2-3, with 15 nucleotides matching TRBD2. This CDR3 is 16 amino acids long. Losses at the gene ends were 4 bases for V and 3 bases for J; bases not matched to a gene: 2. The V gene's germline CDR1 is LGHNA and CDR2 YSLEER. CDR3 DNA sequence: TGCGCCAGCAGCCTCGGACTAGCGGGAGGGACAGATACGCAGTATTTT. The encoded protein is CASSLGLAGGTDTQYF.

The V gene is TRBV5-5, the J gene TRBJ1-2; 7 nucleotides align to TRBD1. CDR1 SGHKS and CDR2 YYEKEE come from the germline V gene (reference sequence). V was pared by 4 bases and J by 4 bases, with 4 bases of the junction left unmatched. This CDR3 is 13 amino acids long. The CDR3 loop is CASSAGDSYGYTF. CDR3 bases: TGTGCCAGCAGCGCCGGGGACAGCTATGGCTACACCTTC.

CDR3 coding DNA: TGCGCCAGCAGCCGGAATAGCGGCAGTAATGAAAAACTGTTTTTT. Residues: CASSRNSGSNEKLFF. The chain joins TRBV4-3 to TRBJ1-4; D ambiguous. V lost 4 bases to trimming and J lost 4 bases, with 13 bases between them. The CDR3 is 15 amino acids. Germline V lookup: CDR1 LGHNA, CDR2 YSLEER.

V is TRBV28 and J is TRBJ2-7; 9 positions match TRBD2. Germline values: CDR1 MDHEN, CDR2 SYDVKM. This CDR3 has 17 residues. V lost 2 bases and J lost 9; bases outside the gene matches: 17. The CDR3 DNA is TGTGCCAGCAGTTTAGCCCGCCTTAGCGGGAGCCGTAGCGGGCAGTACTTC. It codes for CASSLARLSGSRSGQYF.

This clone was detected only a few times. The CDR3 loop reads CASKWYEGAISPLHF. The CDR3 coding sequence is TGTGCCAGCAAATGGTACGAAGGGGCGATTTCACCCCTCCACTTT. The V gene is TRBV6-6, the J gene TRBJ1-6, with D perhaps matching TRBD1 (5 bases). Germline CDR1 and CDR2: MNHNY and SVGAGI (reference sequence). V gave up 7 bases and J gave up 9 bases, with 19 bases separating them. The CDR3 spans 15 residues.

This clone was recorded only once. CDR3 residues: CASSEIEQPQHF. DNA for the CDR3: TGTGCCAGCAGTGAGATCGAGCAGCCCCAGCATTTT. J is TRBJ1-5 and V is TRBV28; D is ambiguous. CDR1 is MDHEN and CDR2 is SYDVKM in the germline V gene. The length of the CDR3 is 12 residues. V dropped 5 bases and J dropped 7 bases, with 9 bases sitting between them.

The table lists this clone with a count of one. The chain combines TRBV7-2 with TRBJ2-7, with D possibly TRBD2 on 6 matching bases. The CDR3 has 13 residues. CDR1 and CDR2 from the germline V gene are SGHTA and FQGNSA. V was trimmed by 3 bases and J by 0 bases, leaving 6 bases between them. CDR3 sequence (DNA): TGTGCCAGCAGCTTCGGGAGCTCCTACGAGCAGTACTTC. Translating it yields CASSFGSSYEQYF. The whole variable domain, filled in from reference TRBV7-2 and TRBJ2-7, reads GAGVSQSPSNKVTEKGKDVELRCDPISGHTALYWYRQSLGQGLEFLIYFQGNSAPDKSGLPSDRFSAERTGGSVSTLTIQRTQQEDSAVYLCASSFGSSYEQYFGPGTRLTVT.

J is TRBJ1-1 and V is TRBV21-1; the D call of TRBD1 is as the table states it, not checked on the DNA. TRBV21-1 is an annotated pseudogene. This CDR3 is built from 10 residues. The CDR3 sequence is CASSKWAAFF. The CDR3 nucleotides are TGTGCCAGCAGCAAGTGGGCGGCTTTCTTT.

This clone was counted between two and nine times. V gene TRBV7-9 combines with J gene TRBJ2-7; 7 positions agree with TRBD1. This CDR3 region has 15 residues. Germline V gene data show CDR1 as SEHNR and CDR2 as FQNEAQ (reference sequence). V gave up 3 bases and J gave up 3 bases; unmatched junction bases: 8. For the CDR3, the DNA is TGTGCCAGCAGCTTCCAAGGGGGCGCGTACTACGAGCAGTACTTC. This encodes CASSFQGGAYYEQYF.

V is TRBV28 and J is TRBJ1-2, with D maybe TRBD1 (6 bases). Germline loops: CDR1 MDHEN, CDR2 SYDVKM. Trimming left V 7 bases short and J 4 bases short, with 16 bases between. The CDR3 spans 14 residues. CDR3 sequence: CASMRGGLGYGYTF. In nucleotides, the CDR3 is TGTGCCAGCATGCGGGGGGGCCTAGGCTATGGCTACACCTTC.

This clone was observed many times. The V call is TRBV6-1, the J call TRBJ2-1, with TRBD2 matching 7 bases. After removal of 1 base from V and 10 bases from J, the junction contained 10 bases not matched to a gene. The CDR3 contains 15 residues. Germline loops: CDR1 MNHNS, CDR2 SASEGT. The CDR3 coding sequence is TGTGCCAGCAGTGAAGATGGGGGAGGGCGAGGCGAGCAGTTCTTC. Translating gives CASSEDGGGRGEQFF.

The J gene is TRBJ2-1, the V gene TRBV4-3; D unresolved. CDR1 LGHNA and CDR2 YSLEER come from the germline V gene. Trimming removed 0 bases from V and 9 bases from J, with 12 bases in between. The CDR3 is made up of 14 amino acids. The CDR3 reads CASSQDRERTEQFF. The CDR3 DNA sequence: TGCGCCAGCAGCCAAGATCGCGAGCGCACTGAGCAGTTCTTC.

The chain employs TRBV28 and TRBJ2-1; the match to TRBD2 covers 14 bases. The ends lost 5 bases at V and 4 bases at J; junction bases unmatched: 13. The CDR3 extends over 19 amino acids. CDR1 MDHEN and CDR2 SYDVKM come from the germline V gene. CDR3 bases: TGTGCCAGCAGTCAAACGGGACTAGCGGGAGACGTCTTATACAATGAGCAGTTCTTC. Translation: CASSQTGLAGDVLYNEQFF.

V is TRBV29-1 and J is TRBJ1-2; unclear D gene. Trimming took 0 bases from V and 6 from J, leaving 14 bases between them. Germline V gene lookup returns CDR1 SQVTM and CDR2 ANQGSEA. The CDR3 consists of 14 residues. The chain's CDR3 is CSVEESGGWHGYTF. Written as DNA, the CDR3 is TGCAGCGTTGAAGAAAGCGGTGGCTGGCATGGCTACACCTTC.

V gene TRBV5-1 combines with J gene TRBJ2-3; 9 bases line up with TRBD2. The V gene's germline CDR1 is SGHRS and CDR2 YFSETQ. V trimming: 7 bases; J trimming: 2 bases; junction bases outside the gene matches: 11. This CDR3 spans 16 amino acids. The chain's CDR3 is CASLPAGGLLTDTQYF. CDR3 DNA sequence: TGCGCCAGCTTGCCGGCGGGAGGGCTCCTCACAGATACGCAGTATTTT. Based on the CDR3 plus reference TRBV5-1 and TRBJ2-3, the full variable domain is KAGVTQTPRYLIKTRGQQVTLSCSPISGHRSVSWYQQTPGQGLQFLFEYFSETQRNKGNFPGRFSGRQFSNSRSEMNVSTLELGDSALYLCASLPAGGLLTDTQYFGPGTRLTVL.

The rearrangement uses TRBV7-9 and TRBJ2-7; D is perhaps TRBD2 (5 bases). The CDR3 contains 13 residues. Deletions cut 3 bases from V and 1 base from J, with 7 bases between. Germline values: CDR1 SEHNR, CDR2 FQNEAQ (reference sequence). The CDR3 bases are TGTGCCAGCAGCTTCGGGGATTCCTACGAGCAGTACTTC. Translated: CASSFGDSYEQYF. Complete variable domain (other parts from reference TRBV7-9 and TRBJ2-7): DTGVSQNPRHKITKRGQNVTFRCDPISEHNRLYWYRQTLGQGPEFLTYFQNEAQLEKSRLLSDRFSAERPKGSFSTLEIQRTEQGDSAMYLCASSFGDSYEQYFGPGTRLTVT.

The CDR3 reads CASSLAPDKYYEQYF. The CDR3 coding sequence is TGTGCCAGCAGCTTAGCCCCGGACAAGTACTACGAGCAGTACTTC. The rearrangement uses TRBV7-8 and TRBJ2-7, with D perhaps TRBD1 (5 bases). The CDR3 covers 15 residues. V gave up 0 bases and J gave up 3 bases, with 12 bases separating them. The V gene's germline CDR1 is SGHVS and CDR2 FQNEAQ.

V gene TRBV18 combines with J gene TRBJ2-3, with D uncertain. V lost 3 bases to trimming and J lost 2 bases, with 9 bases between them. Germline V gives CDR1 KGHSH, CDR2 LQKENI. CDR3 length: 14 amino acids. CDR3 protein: CASSPQFDTDTQYF. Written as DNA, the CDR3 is TGTGCCAGCTCACCGCAGTTTGACACAGATACGCAGTATTTT.

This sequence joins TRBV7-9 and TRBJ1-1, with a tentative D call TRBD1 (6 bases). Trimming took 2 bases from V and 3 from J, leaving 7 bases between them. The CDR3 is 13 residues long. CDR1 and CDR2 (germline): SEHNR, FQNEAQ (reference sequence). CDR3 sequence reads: CASSLKGDTEAFF. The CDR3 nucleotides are TGTGCCAGCAGCTTAAAGGGGGACACTGAAGCTTTCTTT.

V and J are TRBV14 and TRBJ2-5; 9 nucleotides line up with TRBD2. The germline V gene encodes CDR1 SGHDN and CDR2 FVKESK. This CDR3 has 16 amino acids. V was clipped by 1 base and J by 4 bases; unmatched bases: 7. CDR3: CASSQGWRAGGETQYF. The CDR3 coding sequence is TGTGCCAGCAGCCAAGGTTGGCGAGCGGGAGGAGAGACCCAGTACTTC.

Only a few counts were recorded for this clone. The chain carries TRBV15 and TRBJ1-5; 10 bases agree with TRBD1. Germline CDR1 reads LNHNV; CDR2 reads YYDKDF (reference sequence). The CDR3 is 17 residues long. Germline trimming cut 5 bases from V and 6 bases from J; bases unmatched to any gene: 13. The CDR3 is CATSPRAGQGIFQPQHF. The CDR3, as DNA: TGTGCCACCAGCCCACGAGCGGGACAGGGGATCTTTCAGCCCCAGCATTTT.

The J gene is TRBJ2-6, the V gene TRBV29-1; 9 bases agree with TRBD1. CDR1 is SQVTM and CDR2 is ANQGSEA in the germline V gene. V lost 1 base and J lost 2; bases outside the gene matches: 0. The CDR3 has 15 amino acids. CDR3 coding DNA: TGCAGCGTTGAAGGGACAGGGGCTGGGGCCAACGTCCTGACTTTC. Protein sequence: CSVEGTGAGANVLTF.

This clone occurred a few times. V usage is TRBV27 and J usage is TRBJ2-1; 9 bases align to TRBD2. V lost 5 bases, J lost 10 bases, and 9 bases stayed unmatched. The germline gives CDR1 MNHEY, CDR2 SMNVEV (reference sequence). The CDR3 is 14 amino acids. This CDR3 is CASSTSGTSIEQFF. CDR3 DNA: TGTGCCAGCAGTACCTCCGGGACTAGCATCGAGCAGTTCTTC.